This T cell receptor (beta chain) was identified in a study of cytomegalovirus exposure and HLA in healthy donors. The PCR contained 60 Vbeta and 13 Jbeta primers. Data came from immunoSEQ multiplex PCR; TCRdb stores just in-frame clones and leaves some out. The sample lists over 200,000 clones; about 81% were seen once. Study-level results: Later analysis demonstrated an association between a missense DCLRE1C variant and TCR beta V- and J-gene trimming. An assumption of roughly uniform sequencing depth across donors underlay the presence/absence analyses.

With 5 bases removed from V and 4 bases from J, the gap between germline ends came to 8 bases. CDR1 and CDR2 (germline): SGHVS, FQNEAQ. The CDR3 is made up of 12 amino acids. As for this clone: Its cognate antigen is unknown.

The TCR originated in a man between 40 and 49 years old in good health and CMV-seropositive. This chain links TRBV7-8 with TRBJ1-1, with unresolved D. Input material: PBMCs. In DNA form, the CDR3 reads TGTGCCAGCAGCCGACAAGCCACTGAAGCTTTCTTT. Translating gives CASSRQATEAFF.